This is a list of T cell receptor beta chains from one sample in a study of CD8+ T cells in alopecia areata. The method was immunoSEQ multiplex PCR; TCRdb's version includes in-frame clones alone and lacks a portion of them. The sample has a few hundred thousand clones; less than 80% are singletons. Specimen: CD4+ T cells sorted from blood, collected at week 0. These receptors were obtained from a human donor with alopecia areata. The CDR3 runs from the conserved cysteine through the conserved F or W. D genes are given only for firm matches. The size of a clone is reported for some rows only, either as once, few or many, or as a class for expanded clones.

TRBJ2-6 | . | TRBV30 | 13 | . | TGTGCCTGCGGGACATCTGGGGCCAACGTCCTGACTTTC | CACGTSGANVLTF
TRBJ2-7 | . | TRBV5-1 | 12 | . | TGCGCCAGCAGATTAGAAGGGGGCGAGCAGTACTTC | CASRLEGGEQYF
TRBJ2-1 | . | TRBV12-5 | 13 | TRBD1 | TGTGCTAGTGAACGAGACAGGGACGATGAGCAGTTCTTC | CASERDRDDEQFF
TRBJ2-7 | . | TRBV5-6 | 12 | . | TGTGCCAGCAGCTTGAAGGACAGCCTTCAGTACTTC | CASSLKDSLQYF
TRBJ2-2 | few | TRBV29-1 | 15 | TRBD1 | TGCAGCGTTGAAGTGGGGACAGCACCTACCGGGGAGCTGTTTTTT | CSVEVGTAPTGELFF
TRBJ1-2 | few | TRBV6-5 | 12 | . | TGTGCCAGCACTAACGAGGGGTATGGCTACACCTTC | CASTNEGYGYTF
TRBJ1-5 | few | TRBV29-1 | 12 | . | TGCAGCGTTGGGGGGGGCAATCAGCCCCAGCATTTT | CSVGGGNQPQHF
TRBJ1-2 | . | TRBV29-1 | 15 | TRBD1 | TGCAGCGTTGTTGGGGGGACAGTCTCTAACTATGGCTACACCTTC | CSVVGGTVSNYGYTF
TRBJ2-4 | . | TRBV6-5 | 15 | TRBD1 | TGTGCCAGCAGTACCTCCGGGACAGGTGTGAACATTCAGTACTTC | CASSTSGTGVNIQYF
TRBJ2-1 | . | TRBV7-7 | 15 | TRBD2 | TGTGCTAGCAGCCCTAGCGGGGGGCTATCCAATGAGCAGTTCTTC | CASSPSGGLSNEQFF
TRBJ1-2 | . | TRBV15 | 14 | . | TGTGCCACCAGCAGAGAGGGGAGCTTCTATGGCTACACCTTC | CATSREGSFYGYTF
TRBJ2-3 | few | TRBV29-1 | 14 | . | TGCAGCGCCCCGGCGGCTAGCCTCACAGATACGCAGTATTTT | CSAPAASLTDTQYF
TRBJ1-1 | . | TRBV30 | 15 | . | TGTGCCTGGACTCTTACCCTACAGGGCGGCGCTGAAGCTTTCTTT | CAWTLTLQGGAEAFF
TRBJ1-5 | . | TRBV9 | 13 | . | TGTGCCAGCAGCGCCAGGGGTAATCAGCCCCAGCATTTT | CASSARGNQPQHF
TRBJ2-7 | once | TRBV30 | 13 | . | TGTGCCTGGGACCGTGGACCCCGTCGCGAGCAGTACTTC | CAWDRGPRREQYF
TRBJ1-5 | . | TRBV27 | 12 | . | TGTGCCAGCGGCGGGGAGTATCAGCCCCAGCATTTT | CASGGEYQPQHF
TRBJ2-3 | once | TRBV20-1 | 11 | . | TGCAGTGCTAGTAAGTCAGATACGCAGTATTTT | CSASKSDTQYF
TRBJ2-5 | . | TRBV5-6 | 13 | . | TGTGCCAGCAGCTCCGGGCCCCAAGAGACCCAGTACTTC | CASSSGPQETQYF
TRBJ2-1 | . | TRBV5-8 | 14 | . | TGTGCCAGCAGTGGGTTAGCAGCCTACAATGAGCAGTTCTTC | CASSGLAAYNEQFF
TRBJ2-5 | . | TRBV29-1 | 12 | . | TGCAGCGCCTTCGAGGTTAGCGAGACCCAGTACTTC | CSAFEVSETQYF
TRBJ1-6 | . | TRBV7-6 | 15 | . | TGTGCCAGCAGCTTGAGGAGCTCCTATAATTCACCCCTCCACTTT | CASSLRSSYNSPLHF
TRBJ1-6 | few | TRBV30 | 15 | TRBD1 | TGTGCCTGGAGGGCTCGGGACAGGTCATATTCACCCCTCCACTTT | CAWRARDRSYSPLHF
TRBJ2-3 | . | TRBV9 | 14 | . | TGTGCCAGCAGCTTCGATACTGGCACAGATACGCAGTATTTT | CASSFDTGTDTQYF
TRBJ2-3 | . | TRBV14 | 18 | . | TGTGCCAGCAGCCAAGAAAGGGACGGGGCTCCTTCCACAGATACGCAGTATTTT | CASSQERDGAPSTDTQYF
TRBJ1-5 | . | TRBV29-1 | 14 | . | TGCAGCGTTGTCCCGGGGGTAGGCAATCAGCCCCAGCATTTT | CSVVPGVGNQPQHF
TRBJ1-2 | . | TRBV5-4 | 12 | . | TGTGCCAGCAGCTTGGTTGGGACTGGCTACACCTTC | CASSLVGTGYTF
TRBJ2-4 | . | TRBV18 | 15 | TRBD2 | TGTGCCAGCTCACCACCGGGGAGGGACAAAAACATTCAGTACTTC | CASSPPGRDKNIQYF
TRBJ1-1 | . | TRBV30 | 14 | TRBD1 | TGTGCCTGCAAACCGGGACAGAAGAACACTGAAGCTTTCTTT | CACKPGQKNTEAFF
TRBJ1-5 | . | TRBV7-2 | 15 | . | TGTGCCAGCAGCTTAGCCGGCAGAAGCAATCAGCCCCAGCATTTT | CASSLAGRSNQPQHF
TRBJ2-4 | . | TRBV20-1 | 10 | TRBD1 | TGCAGTGCTGGGGGACAGTTAGGGAACTTC | CSAGGQLGNF
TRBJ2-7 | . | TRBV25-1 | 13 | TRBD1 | TGTGCCAGCAGTCGGACAGGCTCCTACGAGCAGTACTTC | CASSRTGSYEQYF
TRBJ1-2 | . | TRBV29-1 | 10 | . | TGCAGCGTTGCAGGGAACGGCTACACCTTC | CSVAGNGYTF
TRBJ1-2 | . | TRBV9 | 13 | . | TGTGCCAGCAGCGTACAGGAAGGGTCTGGCTACACCTTC | CASSVQEGSGYTF
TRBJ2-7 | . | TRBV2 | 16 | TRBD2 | TGTGCCAGCAGGCCGACTAGCGGGGCATCCTCCTACGAGCAGTACTTC | CASRPTSGASSYEQYF
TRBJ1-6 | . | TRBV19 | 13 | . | TGTGCCAGTAGTCTCGACCCTGATTCACCCCTCCACTTT | CASSLDPDSPLHF